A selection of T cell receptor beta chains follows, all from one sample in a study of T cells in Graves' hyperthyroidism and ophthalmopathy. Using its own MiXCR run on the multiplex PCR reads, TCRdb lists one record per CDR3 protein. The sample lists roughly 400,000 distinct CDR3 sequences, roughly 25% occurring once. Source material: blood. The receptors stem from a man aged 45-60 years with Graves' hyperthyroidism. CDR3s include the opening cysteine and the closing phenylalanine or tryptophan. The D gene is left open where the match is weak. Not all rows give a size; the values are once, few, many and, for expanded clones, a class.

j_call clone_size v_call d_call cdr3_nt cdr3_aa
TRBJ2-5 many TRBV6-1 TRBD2 TGTGCCAGCAGTGAAGAAACGGGAGGCCTCTTCGCGGAGACCCAGTACTTC CASSEETGGLFAETQYF
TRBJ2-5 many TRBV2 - TGTGCCAGCACGGCACTTCGGGAGACCCAGTACTTC CASTALRETQYF
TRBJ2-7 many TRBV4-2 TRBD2 TGTGCCAGCAGCCATCCGTTAGCGGGAGGCGCCTACGAGCAGTACTTC CASSHPLAGGAYEQYF
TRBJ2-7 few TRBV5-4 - TGTGCCAGCAGCGCCCTCCGGGACTCCTACGAGCAGTACTTC CASSALRDSYEQYF
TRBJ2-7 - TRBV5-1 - TGCGCCAGCAAATATAGCGGATCCTACGAGCAGTACTTC CASKYSGSYEQYF
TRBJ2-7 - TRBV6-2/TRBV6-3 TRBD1 TGTGCCAGCAGTTCACAGGGGGCGCTTGCAGGAGAGCAGTACTTC CASSSQGALAGEQYF
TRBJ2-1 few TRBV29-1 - TGCAGCGTTCAGGACAATGAGCAGTTCTTC CSVQDNEQFF
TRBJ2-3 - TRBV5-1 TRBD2 TGCGCCAGCAGCCTGACTAGCGGCTCTAGCACAGATACGCAGTATTTT CASSLTSGSSTDTQYF
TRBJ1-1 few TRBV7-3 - TGTGCCAGCAGCTGGACAAGTAACACTGAAGCTTTCTTT CASSWTSNTEAFF
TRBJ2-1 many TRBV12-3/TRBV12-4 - TGTGCCAGCACTCTCTTACAGGGCAGCTCCTACAATGAGCAGTTCTTC CASTLLQGSSYNEQFF
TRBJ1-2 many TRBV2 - TGTGCCAGCAGTGAAGATTCTAGGGGTGGCTACACCTTC CASSEDSRGGYTF
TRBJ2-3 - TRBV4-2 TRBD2 TGTGCCAGCAGCCAAGAAGGAGCGGGAGGAACAGATACGCAGTATTTT CASSQEGAGGTDTQYF
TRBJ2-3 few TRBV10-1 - TGCGCCAGCAGTGAGGGAGCGGGCCGTACAGATACGCAGTATTTT CASSEGAGRTDTQYF
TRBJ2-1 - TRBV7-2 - TGTGCCAGCAGCATATCTAGCGCGAGTTACAATGAGCAGTTCTTC CASSISSASYNEQFF
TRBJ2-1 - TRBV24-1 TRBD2 TGTGCCACCAGTAAGGCGGGGGTTTACAATGAGCAGTTCTTC CATSKAGVYNEQFF
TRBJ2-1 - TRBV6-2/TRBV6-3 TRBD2 TGTGCCAGCAAAGCGGGGTCTTCCTACAATGAGCAGTTCTTC CASKAGSSYNEQFF
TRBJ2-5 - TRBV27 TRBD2 TGTGCCAGCAGCCCAACGGGACTAGCGAGAGAGACCCAGTACTTC CASSPTGLARETQYF
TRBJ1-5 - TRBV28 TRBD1 TGTGCCAGCAGTCCCGGACAGGGGATAGTCGATCAGCCCCAGCATTTT CASSPGQGIVDQPQHF
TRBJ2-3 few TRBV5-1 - TGCGCCAGCAGCTTGCGGGCGGGCACAGATACGCAGTATTTT CASSLRAGTDTQYF
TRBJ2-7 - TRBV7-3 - TGTGCCAGATCATCGGGACACCCTCCTTCCTACGAGCAGGACTTC CARSSGHPPSYEQDF
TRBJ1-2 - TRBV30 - TGTGCCTGGAGTGTAACGATGGACAGATCTGGCTACACCTTC CAWSVTMDRSGYTF
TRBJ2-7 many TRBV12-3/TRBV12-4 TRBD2 TGTGCCAGCAGCGGACTAGCGGGAGCCTACGAGCAGTACTTC CASSGLAGAYEQYF
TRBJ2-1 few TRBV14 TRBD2 TGTGCCAGCAGCCAAGTACGCGGGAGGGTCGGGAATGAGCAGTTCTTC CASSQVRGRVGNEQFF
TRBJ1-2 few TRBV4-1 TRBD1 TGCGCCAGCAGCCAAGTGGACAGGACCGGGGTCTATGGCTACACCTTC CASSQVDRTGVYGYTF
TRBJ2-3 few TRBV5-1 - TGCGCCAGCAGCTTGATTGGGGGAGGTAGCACAGATACGCAGTATTTT CASSLIGGGSTDTQYF
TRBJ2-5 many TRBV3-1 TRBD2 TGTGCCAGCAGCCAAGATGGACTAGCCGCGGAGACCCAGTACTTC CASSQDGLAAETQYF
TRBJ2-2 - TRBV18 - TGTGCCAGCTCACCAGGCGGGGTCACCGGGGAGCTGTTTTTT CASSPGGVTGELFF
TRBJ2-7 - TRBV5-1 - TGCGCCAGCAGCTTGCTGGGGGCGGGTGAGCAGTACTTC CASSLLGAGEQYF
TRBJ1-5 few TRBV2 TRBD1 TGTGCCAGCAGTGAACGGGAGACAGGGTTTCAGCCCCAGCATTTT CASSERETGFQPQHF
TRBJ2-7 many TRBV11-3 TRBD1 TGTGCCAGCAGCGCGGGACAGGGGGTAGCCTACGAGCAGTACTTC CASSAGQGVAYEQYF
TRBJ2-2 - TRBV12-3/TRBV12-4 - TGTGCCAGCAGTGGGGGGCAGGATTACACCGGGGAGCTGTTTTTT CASSGGQDYTGELFF
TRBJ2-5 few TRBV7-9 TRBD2 TGTGCCAGCAGCTTCGTCCCGACTAGCGGGAGGGGGGGAGAGACCCAGTACTTC CASSFVPTSGRGGETQYF
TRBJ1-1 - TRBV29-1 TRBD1 TGCAGCGTCCGGGACAGGGAAGGTGAAGCTTTCTTT CSVRDREGEAFF
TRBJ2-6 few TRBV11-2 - TGTGCCAGCAGCTACGGAGAATGGCGGGGAGTGCCTGGGGCCAACGTCCTGACTTTC CASSYGEWRGVPGANVLTF
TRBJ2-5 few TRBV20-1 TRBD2 TGCAGTGCTTCGGGACTAGCGGGAGAGACCCAGTACTTC CSASGLAGETQYF
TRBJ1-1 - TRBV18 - TGTGCCAGCAGCCAAGGGGGAGGGGAAGCTTTCTTT CASSQGGGEAFF
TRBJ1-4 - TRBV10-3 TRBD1 TGTGCCATCAGTCAGGGGGCTAATGAAAAACTGTTTTTT CAISQGANEKLFF
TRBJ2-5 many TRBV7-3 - TGTGCCAGCAGCTCATCCGGGACACAAGAGACCCAGTACTTC CASSSSGTQETQYF
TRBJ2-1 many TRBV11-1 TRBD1 TGTGCCAGCAGCCGGGACAGAGGTATGGGTGAGCAGTTCTTC CASSRDRGMGEQFF
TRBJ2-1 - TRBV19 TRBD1 TGTGCCAGTAGTAGAAGACAGGGTCCGATGAATGAGCAGTTCTTC CASSRRQGPMNEQFF
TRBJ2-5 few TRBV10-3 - TGTGCCATCAGGTCGGACAACCAAGAGACCCAGTACTTC CAIRSDNQETQYF
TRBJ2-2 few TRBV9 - TGTGCCAGCAGCGTAGTATCGGGAACCGGGGAGCTGTTTTTT CASSVVSGTGELFF
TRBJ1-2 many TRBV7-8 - TGTGCCAGCAGCTCGTACAGGGACGTTAACTATGGCTACACCTTC CASSSYRDVNYGYTF
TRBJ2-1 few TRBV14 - TGTGCCAGCAGCCAAGACCCTGCGGAATCAACTTACAATGAGCAGTTCTTC CASSQDPAESTYNEQFF
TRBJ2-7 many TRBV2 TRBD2 TGTGCCAGCAGGGCCCCTATTACTAGCGGGATAGGCTACGAGCAGTACTTC CASRAPITSGIGYEQYF
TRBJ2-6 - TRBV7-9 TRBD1 TGTGCCAGCAGCTTATTGGGACAGGGTATCTCTGGGGCCAACGTCCTGACTTTC CASSLLGQGISGANVLTF
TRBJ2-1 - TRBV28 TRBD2 TGTGCCAGCAGTTCCTTTAGCGGGAGAACCTACAATGAGCAGTTCTTC CASSSFSGRTYNEQFF
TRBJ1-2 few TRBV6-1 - TGTGCCAGCAGGACAAGGGGTGGCTACACCTTC CASRTRGGYTF
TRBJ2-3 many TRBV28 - TGTGCCAGCAGTTTTTCCGGGCCCCGACCCACAGATACGCAGTATTTT CASSFSGPRPTDTQYF
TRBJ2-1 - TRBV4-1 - TGCGCCAGCAGCCAAAAGGAAATTATGGTCCATGAGCAGTTCTTC CASSQKEIMVHEQFF